Following are 12 T cell receptor beta chains from one sample sequenced in a study of blood T cell repertoires in COVID-19. Sequenced by immunoSEQ multiplex PCR; TCRdb stores in-frame clones only, minus some. Of roughly 480,000 clones in the sample, 89% were seen once. Sequencing was performed on peripheral blood. The receptors stem from a young man with COVID-19, enrolled during active disease.

This chain uses TRBV19 with TRBJ1-4; 10 nucleotides line up with TRBD1. CDR1 is LNHDA and CDR2 is SQIVND in the germline V gene (reference sequence). The CDR3 runs 15 residues. V shed 4 bases, J shed 8 bases, and the junction held 7 bases outside the gene matches. CDR3 protein: CASSTPGQGLEKLFF. The CDR3 DNA reads as TGTGCCAGTAGTACGCCGGGACAGGGGTTGGAAAAACTGTTTTTT.

The V gene is TRBV5-5, the J gene TRBJ2-1, with 7 bases fitting TRBD2. CDR3 size: 15 residues. Germline V gene data show CDR1 as SGHKS and CDR2 as YYEKEE (reference sequence). The V segment lost 3 bases and the J segment 1 base; nucleotides outside the gene matches: 4. The CDR3 coding sequence is TGTGCCAGCAGCTGGGACGGGGGGTCCTACAATGAGCAGTTCTTC. Residues: CASSWDGGSYNEQFF.

This chain links TRBV13 with TRBJ2-7; 7 bases line up with TRBD1. Germline-derived CDR1 and CDR2 are PRHDT and FYEKMQ (reference sequence). The CDR3 totals 13 residues. With V trimmed by 1 base and J by 3 bases, 0 bases remained unmatched. The DNA of the CDR3 is TGTGCCAGCAGCTTAGACAGGGGCTACGAGCAGTACTTC. Its translation is CASSLDRGYEQYF. The variable domain in full, with the rest retrieved from reference TRBV13 and TRBJ2-7, is AAGVIQSPRHLIKEKRETATLKCYPIPRHDTVYWYQQGPGQDPQFLISFYEKMQSDKGSIPDRFSAQQFSDYHSELNMSSLELGDSALYFCASSLDRGYEQYFGPGTRLTVT.

V gene TRBV13 combines with J gene TRBJ2-1; 7 positions agree with TRBD2. Germline V gives CDR1 PRHDT, CDR2 FYEKMQ (reference sequence). The CDR3 totals 16 residues. V shed 4 bases, J shed 1 base, and the junction held 7 bases outside the gene matches. Here the CDR3 reads CASSSGLVSSYNEQFF. For the CDR3, the DNA is TGTGCCAGCAGCTCAGGACTAGTTAGTTCCTACAATGAGCAGTTCTTC.

The rearrangement joins TRBV7-9 to TRBJ2-1; the D is unclear. Germline values: CDR1 SEHNR, CDR2 FQNEAQ (reference sequence). V was clipped by 5 bases and J by 5 bases, with 19 bases between them. This CDR3 comprises 16 residues. CDR3 bases: TGTGCCAGCAGCGTAACCGCCCGCAGCGTTGACAATGAGCAGTTCTTC. Residues: CASSVTARSVDNEQFF.

This clone was found a few times. The V and J genes are TRBV29-1 and TRBJ2-5; tentative D call: TRBD2 (5 bases). Germline lookup yields CDR1 SQVTM and CDR2 ANQGSEA. The CDR3 loop spans 12 amino acids. Between the trimmed V and J ends, which lost 7 bases and 5 bases, there was a span of 14 bases. The CDR3 loop is CSASLVTETQYF. DNA for the CDR3: TGCAGCGCATCACTAGTTACTGAGACCCAGTACTTC.

The CDR3 here is CASSHAGTSGPNQYF. In nucleotides, the CDR3 is TGTGCCAGCAGCCATGCCGGGACTAGCGGCCCCAATCAGTATTTT. This sequence joins TRBV3-1 (or the pseudogene TRBV3-2) and TRBJ2-3; 11 bases are a match to TRBD2. The CDR3 consists of 15 residues. The trim removed 3 bases at V and 12 bases at J, leaving 11 bases unmatched. CDR1 LGHDT and CDR2 YNNKEL come from the germline V gene (reference sequence).

The rearrangement uses TRBV5-1 and TRBJ2-2; 8 nucleotides agree with TRBD1. The CDR3 is 15 residues long. CDR1 and CDR2 (germline): SGHRS, YFSETQ. V dropped 4 bases and J dropped 3; count of bases not matched to a gene: 5. DNA for the CDR3: TGCGCCAGCAGCGCACAGACAGGGGACACCGGGGAGCTGTTTTTT. Its translation is CASSAQTGDTGELFF.

The chain combines TRBV6-5 with TRBJ2-2; D might be TRBD1 (7 bases). Trimming stripped 8 bases from V and 0 bases from J, with 13 bases between. Germline lookup yields CDR1 MNHEY and CDR2 SVGAGI. CDR3 size: 15 residues. The CDR3 loop is CASGRGQTNTGELFF. For the CDR3, the DNA is TGTGCCAGCGGGCGGGGACAGACGAACACCGGGGAGCTGTTTTTT.

The chain has TRBV5-1 and TRBJ1-4; 9 bases are a match to TRBD1. The J segment lost 8 bases and the V segment lost 4 bases, leaving 6 bases of the junction unmatched. Germline values: CDR1 SGHRS, CDR2 YFSETQ. The CDR3 is 14 residues long. The CDR3 coding sequence is TGCGCCAGCAGCCCGGGGGACAGGGAAGAAAAACTGTTTTTT. Its translation is CASSPGDREEKLFF.

The count of this clone is one. Written as DNA, the CDR3 is TGCGCCAGCAGCTTGGGCCTAGCGGGGTCGGATACGCAGTATTTT. This translates into CASSLGLAGSDTQYF. The V and J genes are TRBV5-1 and TRBJ2-3, with TRBD2 identical over 9 bases. V lost 0 bases, J lost 6 bases, and 5 bases stayed unmatched. Germline V gives CDR1 SGHRS, CDR2 YFSETQ. This CDR3 contains 15 residues.

V gene TRBV7-9 combines with J gene TRBJ1-1; 11 bases fit TRBD1. The CDR3 is made up of 14 amino acids. Germline loops: CDR1 SEHNR, CDR2 FQNEAQ (reference sequence). V dropped 3 bases and J dropped 6; count of bases not matched to a gene: 3. DNA of the CDR3: TGTGCCAGCAGCTTGTGGGACAGGGGGGCTGAAGCTTTCTTT. It yields the protein CASSLWDRGAEAFF. The full variable domain, its missing parts supplied by reference TRBV7-9 and TRBJ1-1, is DTGVSQNPRHKITKRGQNVTFRCDPISEHNRLYWYRQTLGQGPEFLTYFQNEAQLEKSRLLSDRFSAERPKGSFSTLEIQRTEQGDSAMYLCASSLWDRGAEAFFGQGTRLTVV.